This is a list of T cell receptor beta chains from one sample in a study of OX40 agonist ivuxolimab in advanced cancers. Clones were sequenced by immunoSEQ multiplex PCR, and TCRdb holds only the in-frame ones, with some missing. The table records about 92,000 clones, approximately 90% of them present only once. Specimen: CD4+ or CD8+ T cells sorted from blood, collected in a trial of the OX40 agonist ivuxolimab. These receptors all come from an adult with an advanced solid tumor such as melanoma, head and neck, liver or kidney cancer. Each CDR3 is given without its conserved first and last residue. Each record gives: CDR3 length, V gene, CDR3 protein.

len: 12
v_gene: TRBV18
CDR3aa: ASSPRRGQETQY

len: 12
v_gene: TRBV6-5
CDR3aa: ATGTGGASYEQY

len: 13
v_gene: TRBV4-2
CDR3aa: ASSTPGTRYNEQF

len: 12
v_gene: TRBV7-9
CDR3aa: ASSSGSSYNEQF

len: 12
v_gene: TRBV19
CDR3aa: ASSLAGGYDTQY

len: 12
v_gene: TRBV9
CDR3aa: ASSTDRGPDTQY

len: 12
v_gene: TRBV5-1
CDR3aa: ASSLARQHGELF

len: 14
v_gene: TRBV11-2
CDR3aa: ASSFTAGGRTGELF

len: 13
v_gene: TRBV25-1
CDR3aa: ASRNTGGDTGELF

len: 12
v_gene: TRBV18
CDR3aa: ASSPRTGRDEQF